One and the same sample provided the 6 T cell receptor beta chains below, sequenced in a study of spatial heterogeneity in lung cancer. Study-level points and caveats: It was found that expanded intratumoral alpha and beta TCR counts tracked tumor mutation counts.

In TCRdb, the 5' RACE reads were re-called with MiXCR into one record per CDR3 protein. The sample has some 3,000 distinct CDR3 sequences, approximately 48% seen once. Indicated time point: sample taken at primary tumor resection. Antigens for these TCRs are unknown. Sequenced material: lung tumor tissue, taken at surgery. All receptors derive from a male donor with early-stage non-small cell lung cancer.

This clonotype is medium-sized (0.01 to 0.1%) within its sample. The CDR3 DNA reads TGTGCCACCCAGGGGGTCTGGTACGAGCAGTACTTC. Its protein product is CATQGVWYEQYF. V and J are TRBV6-1 and TRBJ2-7, with 7 bases aligning to TRBD1. The trim removed 10 bases at V and 4 bases at J, leaving 7 bases unmatched. The germline CDR1 and CDR2 sequences are MNHNS and SASEGT. This CDR3 has 12 amino acids.

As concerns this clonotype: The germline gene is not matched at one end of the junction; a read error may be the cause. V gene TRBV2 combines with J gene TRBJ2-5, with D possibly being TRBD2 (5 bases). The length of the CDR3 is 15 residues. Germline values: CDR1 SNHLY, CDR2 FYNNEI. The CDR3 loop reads CASREGGLPQETQYF. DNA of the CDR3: TGTGCCAGCAGGGAAGGTGGACTGCCCCAAGAGACCCAGTACTTC.

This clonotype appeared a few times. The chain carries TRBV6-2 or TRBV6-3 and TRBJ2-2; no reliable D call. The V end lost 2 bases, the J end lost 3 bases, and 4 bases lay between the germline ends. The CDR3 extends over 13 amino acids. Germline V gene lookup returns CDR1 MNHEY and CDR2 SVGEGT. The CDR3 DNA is TGTGCCAGCAGTTACAGGGACACCGGGGAGCTGTTTTTT. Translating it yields CASSYRDTGELFF.

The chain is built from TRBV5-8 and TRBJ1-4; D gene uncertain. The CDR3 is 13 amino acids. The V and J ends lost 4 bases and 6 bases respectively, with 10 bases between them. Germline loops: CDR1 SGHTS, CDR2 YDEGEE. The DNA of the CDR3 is TGTGCCAGCAGCCGGCGGCGGGATGAAAAACTGTTTTTT. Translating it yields CASSRRRDEKLFF.

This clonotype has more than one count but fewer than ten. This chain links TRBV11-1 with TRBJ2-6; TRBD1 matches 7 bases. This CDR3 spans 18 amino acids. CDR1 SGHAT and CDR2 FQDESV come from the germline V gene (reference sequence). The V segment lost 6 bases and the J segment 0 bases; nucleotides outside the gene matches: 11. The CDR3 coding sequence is TGTGCCAGCAGGAGGGGACGGGACAGAATCTCTGGGGCCAACGTCCTGACTTTC. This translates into CASRRGRDRISGANVLTF.

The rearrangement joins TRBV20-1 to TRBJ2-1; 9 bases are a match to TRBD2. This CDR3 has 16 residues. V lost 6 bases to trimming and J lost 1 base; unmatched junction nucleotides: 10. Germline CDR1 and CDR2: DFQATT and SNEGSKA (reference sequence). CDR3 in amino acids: CSAPSLAGGSYNEQFF. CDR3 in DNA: TGCAGTGCGCCGAGCCTCGCGGGGGGGTCCTACAATGAGCAGTTCTTC.